Listed below are T cell receptor beta chains from one sample, sequenced in a study of blood T cell repertoires in COVID-19. Generated by immunoSEQ multiplex PCR, the TCRdb table keeps only in-frame clones and is missing some. The table shows about 140,000 clones, with around nine tenths occurring only once. Sequencing input: peripheral blood. The receptor source for this set is a woman aged 40 to 49 with acute or convalescent COVID-19. Each CDR3 is given with its conserved first and last residue. Fields, in order: clone size, J gene, V gene, CDR3 length, D gene, CDR3 protein, CDR3 DNA. The D gene is left open where the match is weak. The size entry is marked missing in some rows and otherwise reads once, few, many or a size class.

abundance: -; j_gene: TRBJ2-7; v_gene: TRBV6-5; len: 13; d_gene: -; CDR3aa: CASSLLVEYEQYF; CDR3nt: TGTGCCAGCAGCCTCTTAGTAGAATACGAGCAGTACTTC
abundance: -; j_gene: TRBJ1-4; v_gene: TRBV27; len: 14; d_gene: -; CDR3aa: CASSLARINEKLFF; CDR3nt: TGTGCCAGCAGTTTAGCCAGGATTAATGAAAAACTGTTTTTT
abundance: -; j_gene: TRBJ1-4; v_gene: TRBV6-6; len: 14; d_gene: -; CDR3aa: CASSYRQGEEKLFF; CDR3nt: TGTGCCAGCAGTTACCGGCAGGGCGAAGAAAAACTGTTTTTT
abundance: -; j_gene: TRBJ2-7; v_gene: TRBV19; len: 14; d_gene: TRBD1; CDR3aa: CASSYRDRGYEQYF; CDR3nt: TGTGCCAGTAGTTACCGGGACAGGGGGTACGAGCAGTACTTC
abundance: -; j_gene: TRBJ2-7; v_gene: TRBV12-5; len: 13; d_gene: TRBD2; CDR3aa: CASGLVLGGEQYF; CDR3nt: TGTGCTAGTGGTTTGGTACTGGGGGGGGAGCAGTACTTC
abundance: -; j_gene: TRBJ2-5; v_gene: TRBV7-8; len: 16; d_gene: TRBD2; CDR3aa: CASSLRTSALWETQYF; CDR3nt: TGTGCCAGCAGCTTACGGACTAGCGCACTTTGGGAGACCCAGTACTTC
abundance: -; j_gene: TRBJ2-7; v_gene: TRBV11-3; len: 13; d_gene: TRBD2; CDR3aa: CASSLGAGDEQYF; CDR3nt: TGTGCCAGCAGCTTAGGAGCGGGGGACGAGCAGTACTTC
abundance: -; j_gene: TRBJ2-5; v_gene: TRBV5-1; len: 15; d_gene: -; CDR3aa: CASSLLGARGETQYF; CDR3nt: TGCGCCAGCAGCTTATTGGGGGCGCGGGGGGAGACCCAGTACTTC
abundance: -; j_gene: TRBJ2-4; v_gene: TRBV6-2/TRBV6-3; len: 19; d_gene: TRBD2; CDR3aa: CASSPPGTSGGLAKNIQYF; CDR3nt: TGTGCCAGCAGTCCCCCCGGGACTAGCGGGGGGTTAGCCAAAAACATTCAGTACTTC
abundance: few; j_gene: TRBJ2-7; v_gene: TRBV5-1; len: 15; d_gene: TRBD2; CDR3aa: CASSYSLAGGYEQYF; CDR3nt: TGCGCCAGCAGCTACTCACTAGCGGGAGGCTACGAGCAGTACTTC
abundance: -; j_gene: TRBJ1-6; v_gene: TRBV20-1; len: 10; d_gene: -; CDR3aa: CSALGGVLHF; CDR3nt: TGCAGTGCTTTAGGGGGGGTCCTCCACTTT
abundance: -; j_gene: TRBJ1-2; v_gene: TRBV4-3; len: 16; d_gene: -; CDR3aa: CASSQDTGVFFYGYTF; CDR3nt: TGCGCCAGCAGCCAAGATACGGGGGTGTTTTTCTATGGCTACACCTTC
abundance: -; j_gene: TRBJ1-2; v_gene: TRBV9; len: 12; d_gene: -; CDR3aa: CASDGAFYGYTF; CDR3nt: TGTGCCAGCGATGGGGCTTTCTATGGCTACACCTTC
abundance: -; j_gene: TRBJ1-1; v_gene: TRBV7-9; len: 15; d_gene: -; CDR3aa: CASSTYRDASTEAFF; CDR3nt: TGTGCCAGCAGCACTTACAGGGATGCGAGCACTGAAGCTTTCTTT
abundance: -; j_gene: TRBJ1-5; v_gene: TRBV6-6; len: 14; d_gene: -; CDR3aa: CASYGSYSNQPQHF; CDR3nt: TGTGCCAGCTACGGGTCCTATAGCAATCAGCCCCAGCATTTT
abundance: -; j_gene: TRBJ2-6; v_gene: TRBV18; len: 19; d_gene: TRBD1; CDR3aa: CASSPPKTGGAERANVLTF; CDR3nt: TGTGCCAGCTCACCACCGAAAACAGGGGGCGCCGAACGGGCCAACGTCCTGACTTTC
abundance: -; j_gene: TRBJ1-2; v_gene: TRBV28; len: 15; d_gene: TRBD1; CDR3aa: CASSLPGTGRDGYTF; CDR3nt: TGTGCCAGCAGTCTCCCCGGGACAGGGAGGGATGGCTACACCTTC
abundance: -; j_gene: TRBJ2-2; v_gene: TRBV7-6; len: 14; d_gene: -; CDR3aa: CASSLALLSGELFF; CDR3nt: TGTGCCAGCAGCTTAGCCCTTTTGTCCGGGGAGCTGTTTTTT
abundance: -; j_gene: TRBJ2-3; v_gene: TRBV29-1; len: 13; d_gene: TRBD2; CDR3aa: CSVKRGGTDTQYF; CDR3nt: TGCAGCGTAAAGCGGGGGGGCACAGATACGCAGTATTTT
abundance: -; j_gene: TRBJ1-1; v_gene: TRBV30; len: 16; d_gene: -; CDR3aa: CAWSVGAGTLNTEAFF; CDR3nt: TGTGCCTGGAGTGTGGGTGCCGGGACTCTGAACACTGAAGCTTTCTTT
abundance: -; j_gene: TRBJ2-2; v_gene: TRBV10-3; len: 13; d_gene: -; CDR3aa: CAISESTEGELFF; CDR3nt: TGTGCCATCAGTGAGTCGACAGAAGGGGAGCTGTTTTTT
abundance: -; j_gene: TRBJ2-7; v_gene: TRBV13; len: 14; d_gene: TRBD2; CDR3aa: CASSPGLAASEQYF; CDR3nt: TGTGCCAGCAGCCCGGGACTAGCGGCTAGCGAGCAGTACTTC
abundance: -; j_gene: TRBJ2-7; v_gene: TRBV3-1/TRBV3-2; len: 16; d_gene: TRBD1; CDR3aa: CASSQSVGDRDHEQYF; CDR3nt: TGTGCCAGCAGCCAGAGCGTCGGGGACAGGGATCACGAGCAGTACTTC
abundance: -; j_gene: TRBJ1-1; v_gene: TRBV11-2; len: 16; d_gene: TRBD1; CDR3aa: CASSHSPGQGNTEAFF; CDR3nt: TGTGCCAGCAGCCATTCCCCGGGACAGGGAAACACTGAAGCTTTCTTT
abundance: -; j_gene: TRBJ2-1; v_gene: TRBV24-1; len: 15; d_gene: TRBD2; CDR3aa: CATSDAGGTHNEQFF; CDR3nt: TGTGCCACCAGTGACGCGGGAGGAACACACAATGAGCAGTTCTTC
abundance: -; j_gene: TRBJ1-2; v_gene: TRBV12-5; len: 15; d_gene: -; CDR3aa: CASGLGQQGVYGYTF; CDR3nt: TGTGCTAGTGGTTTGGGTCAGCAGGGTGTGTATGGCTACACCTTC
abundance: -; j_gene: TRBJ1-4; v_gene: TRBV10-2; len: 15; d_gene: TRBD1; CDR3aa: CASSESTGLFEKLFF; CDR3nt: TGCGCCAGCAGTGAGTCGACAGGGTTGTTCGAAAAACTGTTTTTT
abundance: -; j_gene: TRBJ2-1; v_gene: TRBV27; len: 14; d_gene: -; CDR3aa: CASRGGKLWNEQFF; CDR3nt: TGTGCCAGTAGGGGGGGTAAATTATGGAATGAGCAGTTCTTC
abundance: -; j_gene: TRBJ1-6; v_gene: TRBV27; len: 16; d_gene: -; CDR3aa: CASSSHGGFESSPLHF; CDR3nt: TGTGCCAGCAGTTCCCACGGGGGTTTCGAGAGTTCACCCCTCCACTTT
abundance: -; j_gene: TRBJ1-2; v_gene: TRBV6-1; len: 16; d_gene: -; CDR3aa: CASSETPGLTYGGYTF; CDR3nt: TGTGCCAGCAGTGAAACTCCGGGTTTGACCTACGGTGGCTACACCTTC
abundance: -; j_gene: TRBJ1-1; v_gene: TRBV10-3; len: 13; d_gene: -; CDR3aa: CAISESTGGEAFF; CDR3nt: TGTGCCATCAGTGAGTCAACCGGTGGTGAAGCTTTCTTT
abundance: -; j_gene: TRBJ1-2; v_gene: TRBV4-2; len: 16; d_gene: -; CDR3aa: CASSQDWAGLAYGYTF; CDR3nt: TGTGCCAGCAGCCAAGATTGGGCAGGGTTGGCCTATGGCTACACCTTC
abundance: -; j_gene: TRBJ2-3; v_gene: TRBV24-1; len: 15; d_gene: -; CDR3aa: CATSDRRGTADTQYF; CDR3nt: TGTGCCACCAGTGATCGCAGGGGAACGGCAGATACGCAGTATTTT
abundance: -; j_gene: TRBJ2-3; v_gene: TRBV4-2; len: 17; d_gene: TRBD2; CDR3aa: CASSQDWAGGGTDTQYF; CDR3nt: TGTGCCAGCAGCCAAGATTGGGCGGGAGGAGGCACAGATACGCAGTATTTT
abundance: -; j_gene: TRBJ2-2; v_gene: TRBV12-3/TRBV12-4; len: 13; d_gene: -; CDR3aa: CASSYLNTGELFF; CDR3nt: TGTGCCAGCAGTTATCTGAACACCGGGGAGCTGTTTTTT
abundance: -; j_gene: TRBJ2-2; v_gene: TRBV18; len: 14; d_gene: TRBD2; CDR3aa: CASSALAGVGELFF; CDR3nt: TGTGCCAGCTCCGCACTAGCGGGAGTCGGGGAGCTGTTTTTT
abundance: -; j_gene: TRBJ2-1; v_gene: TRBV6-2/TRBV6-3; len: 15; d_gene: TRBD2; CDR3aa: CASSSGLAGASEQFF; CDR3nt: TGTGCCAGCAGTTCGGGACTAGCGGGAGCGAGTGAGCAGTTCTTC
abundance: many; j_gene: TRBJ2-1; v_gene: TRBV6-2/TRBV6-3; len: 17; d_gene: TRBD2; CDR3aa: CASSSRDYQEVVNEQFF; CDR3nt: TGTGCCAGCAGTTCCCGGGACTACCAGGAAGTTGTTAATGAGCAGTTCTTC
abundance: -; j_gene: TRBJ1-1; v_gene: TRBV6-5; len: 12; d_gene: TRBD1; CDR3aa: CASSYGTAEAFF; CDR3nt: TGTGCCAGCAGTTACGGGACAGCTGAAGCTTTCTTT
abundance: -; j_gene: TRBJ1-2; v_gene: TRBV6-2/TRBV6-3; len: 14; d_gene: TRBD1; CDR3aa: CASSFGQGPWGYTF; CDR3nt: TGTGCCAGCAGCTTCGGACAGGGCCCCTGGGGCTACACCTTC
abundance: -; j_gene: TRBJ2-5; v_gene: TRBV6-5; len: 15; d_gene: TRBD2; CDR3aa: CASSYRREGRKTQYF; CDR3nt: TGTGCCAGCAGTTACCGGCGGGAGGGCCGGAAGACCCAGTACTTC
abundance: -; j_gene: TRBJ1-4; v_gene: TRBV19; len: 14; d_gene: -; CDR3aa: CASSMAGSGEKLFF; CDR3nt: TGTGCCAGTAGTATGGCGGGTTCTGGGGAAAAACTGTTTTTT
abundance: -; j_gene: TRBJ1-5; v_gene: TRBV28; len: 13; d_gene: -; CDR3aa: CASRREGGQPQHF; CDR3nt: TGTGCCAGCAGGCGGGAGGGAGGACAGCCCCAGCATTTT
abundance: -; j_gene: TRBJ2-5; v_gene: TRBV27; len: 13; d_gene: TRBD1; CDR3aa: CASSDRGHYTQYF; CDR3nt: TGTGCCAGCAGTGACAGGGGACATTATACCCAGTACTTC
abundance: -; j_gene: TRBJ2-5; v_gene: TRBV6-2/TRBV6-3; len: 15; d_gene: TRBD2; CDR3aa: CASSYSGLAGETQYF; CDR3nt: TGTGCCAGCAGTTACTCTGGACTAGCGGGAGAGACCCAGTACTTC
abundance: -; j_gene: TRBJ2-1; v_gene: TRBV7-9; len: 15; d_gene: -; CDR3aa: CASSSRLGVYNEQFF; CDR3nt: TGTGCCAGCAGCTCAAGACTAGGCGTATACAATGAGCAGTTCTTC
abundance: -; j_gene: TRBJ1-2; v_gene: TRBV7-6; len: 14; d_gene: TRBD1; CDR3aa: CASSLGTGDRGYTF; CDR3nt: TGTGCCAGCAGCTTAGGGACAGGGGATCGTGGCTACACCTTC
abundance: -; j_gene: TRBJ1-2; v_gene: TRBV5-4; len: 15; d_gene: TRBD1; CDR3aa: CASSPGQGGGGGYTF; CDR3nt: TGTGCCAGCAGCCCAGGACAGGGCGGTGGGGGTGGCTACACCTTC
abundance: once; j_gene: TRBJ2-7; v_gene: TRBV6-4; len: 12; d_gene: TRBD1; CDR3aa: CASLQGMYEQYF; CDR3nt: TGTGCCAGCCTACAGGGGATGTACGAGCAGTACTTC
abundance: -; j_gene: TRBJ2-7; v_gene: TRBV6-2/TRBV6-3; len: 15; d_gene: TRBD2; CDR3aa: CASSYYSSGIFEQYF; CDR3nt: TGTGCCAGCAGTTACTATTCAAGCGGGATTTTCGAGCAGTACTTC
abundance: -; j_gene: TRBJ1-1; v_gene: TRBV10-3; len: 18; d_gene: -; CDR3aa: CAISESLMGLGMNTEAFF; CDR3nt: TGTGCCATCAGTGAGTCGCTAATGGGCCTCGGGATGAACACTGAAGCTTTCTTT
abundance: -; j_gene: TRBJ2-7; v_gene: TRBV2; len: 13; d_gene: -; CDR3aa: CASSRGRDYEQYF; CDR3nt: TGTGCCAGCAGCAGGGGACGGGACTACGAGCAGTACTTC
abundance: -; j_gene: TRBJ1-6; v_gene: TRBV7-8; len: 17; d_gene: -; CDR3aa: CASSLVTVSSYNSPLHF; CDR3nt: TGTGCCAGCAGCTTGGTTACCGTCAGCTCCTATAATTCACCCCTCCACTTT
abundance: -; j_gene: TRBJ2-5; v_gene: TRBV15; len: 14; d_gene: -; CDR3aa: CATSPRREQETQYF; CDR3nt: TGTGCCACCAGCCCCCGGAGGGAGCAAGAGACCCAGTACTTC
abundance: -; j_gene: TRBJ1-2; v_gene: TRBV5-4; len: 15; d_gene: TRBD1; CDR3aa: CASSMGGQGGYGYTF; CDR3nt: TGTGCCAGCAGTATGGGGGGACAGGGGGGTTATGGCTACACCTTC
abundance: -; j_gene: TRBJ2-3; v_gene: TRBV18; len: 16; d_gene: TRBD2; CDR3aa: CASTLIAGGGTDTQYF; CDR3nt: TGTGCCAGCACCCTCATAGCGGGAGGGGGCACAGATACGCAGTATTTT
abundance: -; j_gene: TRBJ1-6; v_gene: TRBV20-1; len: 14; d_gene: TRBD1; CDR3aa: CSASGTALSSPLHF; CDR3nt: TGCAGTGCTAGTGGGACAGCCCTTAGTTCACCCCTCCACTTT
abundance: -; j_gene: TRBJ1-1; v_gene: TRBV7-3; len: 13; d_gene: -; CDR3aa: CASSPTVTAKAFF; CDR3nt: TGTGCCAGCAGCCCTACCGTTACTGCCAAAGCTTTCTTT
abundance: few; j_gene: TRBJ2-3; v_gene: TRBV7-3; len: 17; d_gene: TRBD2; CDR3aa: CASSFLAGTPSTDTQYF; CDR3nt: TGTGCCAGCAGCTTTCTAGCGGGGACCCCTAGCACAGATACGCAGTATTTT
abundance: -; j_gene: TRBJ1-1; v_gene: TRBV6-1; len: 18; d_gene: TRBD1; CDR3aa: CASSEPGDRGVMNTEAFF; CDR3nt: TGTGCCAGCAGTGAACCCGGGGACAGGGGAGTCATGAACACTGAAGCTTTCTTT